This T cell receptor (beta chain) was documented in a study of OX40 agonist ivuxolimab in advanced cancers. Study-wide context: Partial responses were achieved by three patients, of whom one had hepatocellular carcinoma and two had cutaneous melanoma. Findings of the study overall: The work left the antigen specificity of expanded peripheral T cells undetermined. CD8+ T cells showed, on average, more clonal expansion than CD4+ cells.

The method was immunoSEQ multiplex PCR; TCRdb's version includes in-frame clones alone and lacks a portion of them. The sample holds under 45,000 clones; just under 75% are singletons and the top ten take approximately 17%. The CDR3 contains 13 residues. V was cut by 0 bases and J by 4 bases, with 7 bases left in between. CDR1 is SGHRS and CDR2 is YFSETQ in the germline V gene. On this clone itself: Its antigen is currently unknown.

The sequence was obtained from an adult with an advanced solid tumor such as melanoma, head and neck, liver or kidney cancer. The chain links TRBV5-1 to TRBJ1-1; D is unresolved. Sequenced here: CD4+ or CD8+ T cells sorted from blood, sampled in a trial of the OX40 agonist ivuxolimab. This CDR3 is CASSLELATEAFF. Here the CDR3 DNA reads TGCGCCAGCAGCTTGGAATTGGCCACTGAAGCTTTCTTT.